This TCR beta chain was identified in a study of early T cells in non-severe SARS-CoV-2 infection. CDR1 and CDR2 (germline): DFQATT, SNEGSKA (reference sequence). This CDR3 contains 14 residues. Trimming stripped 7 bases from V and 2 bases from J, with 16 bases between. MiXCR was run by TCRdb on the 5' RACE reads, yielding one entry per CDR3 protein. The repertoire holds about 60,000 distinct CDR3 sequences, with over 10% as singletons. This clonotype was observed many times. What was sequenced was whole blood. V is TRBV20-1 and J is TRBJ2-3; D ambiguous. The TCR comes from an adult who was a healthcare worker with PCR-confirmed SARS-CoV-2 infection or an uninfected control (not recorded which). The CDR3 bases are TGCAGTGTAAGCGTTCTGTGGGACACAGATACGCAGTATTTT. It is translated as CSVSVLWDTDTQYF.